What follows describes a single T cell receptor (beta chain). This entry comes from a study of CD8+ T cells in alopecia areata. Extracted from the samples, RNA was reverse transcribed into cDNA to serve as the sequencing template. The data were produced by immunoSEQ multiplex PCR, yet TCRdb's version contains in-frame clones alone and is incomplete. The data show around 140,000 clones, over 70% seen once. The CDR3 length is 14 residues. CDR1 and CDR2 from the germline V gene are LNHDA and SQIVND (reference sequence). Trimming stripped 3 bases from V and 5 bases from J, with 10 bases between. The sequencing here drew on CD8+ T cells sorted from blood, taken at week 0. The J gene is TRBJ2-2, the V gene TRBV19; D call uncertain. The TCR comes from a human donor with alopecia areata. CDR3 sequence reads: CASSIDGKTGELFF. In nucleotides, the CDR3 is TGTGCCAGTAGTATCGACGGAAAAACCGGGGAGCTGTTTTTT.